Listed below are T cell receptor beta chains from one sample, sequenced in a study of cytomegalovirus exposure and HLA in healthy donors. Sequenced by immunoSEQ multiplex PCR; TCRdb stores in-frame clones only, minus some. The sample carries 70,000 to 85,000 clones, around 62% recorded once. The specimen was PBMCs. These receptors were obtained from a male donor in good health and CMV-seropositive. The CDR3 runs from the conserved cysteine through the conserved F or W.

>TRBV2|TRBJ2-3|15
CASSRSGGGTDTQYF
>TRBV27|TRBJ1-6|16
CASSLSTGGENSPLHF
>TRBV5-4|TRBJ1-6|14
CATTDRGNDSPLHF
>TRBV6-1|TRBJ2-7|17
CASSEQVGSSTGYEQYF
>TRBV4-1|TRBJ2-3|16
CASSHAGGRGGDTQYF
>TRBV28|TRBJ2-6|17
CASMTSGPFSGANVLTF
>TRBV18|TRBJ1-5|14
CASSPGGRDQPQHF
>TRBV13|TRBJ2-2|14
CASRQGVDTGELFF
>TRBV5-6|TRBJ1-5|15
CASSLSWQGNQPQHF
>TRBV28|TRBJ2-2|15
CASTAGGPHTGELFF
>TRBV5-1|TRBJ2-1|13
CASSLVGGSGEFF
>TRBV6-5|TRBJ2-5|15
CASSRVAGYGETQYF
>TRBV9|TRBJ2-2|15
CASSPLAGGTGELFF
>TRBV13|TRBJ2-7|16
CASILSTRGRTGEQYF
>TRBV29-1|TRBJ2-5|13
CSVVLGSQETQYF
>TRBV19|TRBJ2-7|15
CASSRPGQDSYEQYF
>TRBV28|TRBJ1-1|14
CASTTPQGAGKTFF
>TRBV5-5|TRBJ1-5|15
CASSPLSGLNQPQHF
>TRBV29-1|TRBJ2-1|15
CSVEEVAGGVNEQFF
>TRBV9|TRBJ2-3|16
CASSIGTGGATDTQYF
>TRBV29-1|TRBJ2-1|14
CGVTGTSGYNEQFF
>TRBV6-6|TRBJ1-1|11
CASSPQTEAFF
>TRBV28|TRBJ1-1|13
CASLTGPNTEAFF
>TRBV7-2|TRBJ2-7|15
CASSFSAGGTYEQYF
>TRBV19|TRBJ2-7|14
CASSPRGFEGEQYF
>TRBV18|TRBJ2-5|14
CASSPQLAEETQYF
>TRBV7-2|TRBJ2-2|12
CASSSDTGELFF
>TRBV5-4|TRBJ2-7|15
CASSLDGGGNYEQYF
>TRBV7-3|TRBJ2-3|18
CASSSKGASGRARDTQYF
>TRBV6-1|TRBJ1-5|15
CASSATVNSNQPQHF
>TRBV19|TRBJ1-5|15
CASSIGGRGHGPQHF
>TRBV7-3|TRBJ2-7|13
CASSQTGSGEQYF
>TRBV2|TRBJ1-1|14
CASSEWGRRTEAFF
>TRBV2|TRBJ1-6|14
CASSEFRNNSPLHF
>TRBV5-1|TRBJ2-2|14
CASSTESGTGELFF
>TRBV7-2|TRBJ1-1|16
CASSSGQGAGNTEAFF
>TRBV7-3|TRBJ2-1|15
CASSPTSGGANEQFF
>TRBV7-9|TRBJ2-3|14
CASSFNGRAMTQYF
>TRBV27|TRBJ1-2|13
CASSLEGRGGYTF
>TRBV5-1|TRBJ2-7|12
CASSNGAYEQYF
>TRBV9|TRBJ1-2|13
CASSVVPGYGYTF
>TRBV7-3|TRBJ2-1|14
CASSRQGSYNEQFF
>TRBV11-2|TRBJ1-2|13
CASSLEGNYGYTF
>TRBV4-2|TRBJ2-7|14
CASSQRTSGSEQYF
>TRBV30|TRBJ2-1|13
CAWTTTGPNEQFF
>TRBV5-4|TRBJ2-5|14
CASSLNPDQETQYF
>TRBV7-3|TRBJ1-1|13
CASSPTGNTEAFF
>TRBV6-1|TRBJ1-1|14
CASSDGTGGTEAFF
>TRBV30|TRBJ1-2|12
CAWNPGNYGYTF
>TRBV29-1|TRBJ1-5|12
CSVVEANQPQHF